Sequencing of this TCR beta chain was carried out in a study of blood T cells in healthy people across ages. The study, taken as a whole, reports: TCR beta diversity tracked closely with naive T cell percentage. The donors' CMV status was not determined, possibly confounding changes in expanded clonotypes.

Alongside a J-beta primer mix, a sample-barcoded 5' primer served in a second PCR lasting about 7 to 12 cycles. MiXCR was run by TCRdb on the 5' RACE reads, yielding one entry per CDR3 protein. The table shows about 1.1 million distinct CDR3 sequences, with around two fifths occurring only once. There were at least 5 micrograms of total RNA extracted from every sample. A note on this clonotype: The antigen is undetermined. The germline gene is not matched at one end of the junction; a read error may be the cause.

This CDR3 contains 15 residues. Looked up from germline, CDR1 is KGHDR and CDR2 is SFDVKD. The source material was blood. This clonotype was sampled from a man between 18 and 29 years old in good health. The chain couples TRBV24-1 to TRBJ2-1; 10 bases map to TRBD1. The CDR3 loop is CATSESGQGYNKQFF. The CDR3 nucleotides read TGTGCCACCAGTGAGTCGGGACAGGGGTACAATAAGCAGTTCTTC.